This T cell receptor (beta chain) was sequenced during a study of cytomegalovirus exposure and HLA in healthy donors. Study conclusions and caveats: Later analysis showed TCR association rates varying by HLA locus, highest for DRB1 and lowest for HLA-C. Presence/absence results assume similar sequencing depth per donor, which may not hold. An ancestry cluster, one associated with Asian ancestry, reportedly showed fewer N-insertions than the roughly 610-donor mean in a later analysis.

A multiplex PCR was run with 60 Vbeta primers and 13 Jbeta primers. Generated by immunoSEQ multiplex PCR, the TCRdb table keeps only in-frame clones and is missing some. Of some 150,000 clones in the sample, roughly four fifths are singletons; the top ten hold roughly 3.2%. Trimming shortened V by 5 bases and J by 6 bases, and 9 bases separated the two germline ends. The CDR3 sequence is 12 residues long. Germline CDR1 and CDR2: SGHVS and FNYEAQ. On this clone: Its matching antigen is unknown.

Each donor was healthy, and each was a bone marrow donor. The sequenced material came from PBMCs. The clonotype originates from a man aged 18 to 35 in good health and CMV-seropositive. This chain connects TRBV7-6 to TRBJ2-3; no reliable D call. The DNA for the CDR3 is TGTGCCAGCAGCGGCAACCAGGATACGCAGTATTTT. This gives the protein CASSGNQDTQYF. The variable domain in full, with the rest retrieved from reference TRBV7-6 and TRBJ2-3, is GAGVSQSPRYKVTKRGQDVALRCDPISGHVSLYWYRQALGQGPEFLTYFNYEAQQDKSGLPNDRFSAERPEGSISTLTIQRTEQRDSAMYRCASSGNQDTQYFGPGTRLTVL.